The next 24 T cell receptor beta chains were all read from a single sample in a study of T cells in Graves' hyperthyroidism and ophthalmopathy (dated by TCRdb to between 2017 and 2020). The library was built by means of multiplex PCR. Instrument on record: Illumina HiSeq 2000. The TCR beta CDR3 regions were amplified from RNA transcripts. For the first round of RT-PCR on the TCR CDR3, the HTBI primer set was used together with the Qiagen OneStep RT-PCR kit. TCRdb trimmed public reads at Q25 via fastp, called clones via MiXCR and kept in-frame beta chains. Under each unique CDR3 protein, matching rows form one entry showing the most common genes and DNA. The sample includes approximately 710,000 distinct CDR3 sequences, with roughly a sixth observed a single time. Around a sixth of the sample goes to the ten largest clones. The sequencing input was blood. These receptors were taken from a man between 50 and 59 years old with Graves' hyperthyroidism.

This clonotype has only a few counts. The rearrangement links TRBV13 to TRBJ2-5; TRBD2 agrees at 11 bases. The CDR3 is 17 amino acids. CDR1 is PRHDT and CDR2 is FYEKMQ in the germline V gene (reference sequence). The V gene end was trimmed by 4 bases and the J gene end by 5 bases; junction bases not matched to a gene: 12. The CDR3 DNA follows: TGTGCCAGCAGCTCCCAATATAGCGGGAGGGGTGGTGAGACCCAGTACTTC. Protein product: CASSSQYSGRGGETQYF.

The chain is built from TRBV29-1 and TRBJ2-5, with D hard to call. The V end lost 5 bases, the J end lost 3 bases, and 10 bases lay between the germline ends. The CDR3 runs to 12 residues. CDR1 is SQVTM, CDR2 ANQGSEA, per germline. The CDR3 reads CSVSTGKETQYF. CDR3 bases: TGCAGCGTTTCGACCGGCAAAGAGACCCAGTACTTC.

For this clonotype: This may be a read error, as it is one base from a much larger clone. The CDR3 sequence: CANSISPNTEAFF. The CDR3 DNA follows: TGTGCCAATAGTATCTCGCCGAACACTGAAGCTTTCTTT. The rearrangement joins TRBV19 to TRBJ1-1, with D unclear. This CDR3 has 13 amino acids. Germline loops: CDR1 LNHDA, CDR2 SQIVND (reference sequence).

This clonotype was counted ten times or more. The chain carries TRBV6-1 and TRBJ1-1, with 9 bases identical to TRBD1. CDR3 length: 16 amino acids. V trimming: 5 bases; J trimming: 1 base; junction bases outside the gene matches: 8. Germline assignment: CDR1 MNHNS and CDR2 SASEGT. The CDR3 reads CASSKGQGRANTEAFF. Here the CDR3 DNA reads TGTGCCAGCAGTAAAGGACAGGGGCGGGCGAACACTGAAGCTTTCTTT.

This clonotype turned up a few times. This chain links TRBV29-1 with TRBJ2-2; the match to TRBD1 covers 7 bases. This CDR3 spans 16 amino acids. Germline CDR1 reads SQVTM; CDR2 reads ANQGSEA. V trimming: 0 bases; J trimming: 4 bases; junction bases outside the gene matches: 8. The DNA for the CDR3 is TGCAGCGTTGAAGACCCCAGGGGGAAGGGCACCGGGGAGCTGTTTTTT. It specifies CSVEDPRGKGTGELFF.

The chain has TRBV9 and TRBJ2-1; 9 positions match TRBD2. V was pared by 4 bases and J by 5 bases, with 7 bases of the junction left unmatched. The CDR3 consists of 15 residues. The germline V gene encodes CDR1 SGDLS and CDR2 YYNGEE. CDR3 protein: CASSLAPSGNNEQFF. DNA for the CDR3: TGTGCCAGCAGCCTGGCCCCTAGCGGGAACAATGAGCAGTTCTTC. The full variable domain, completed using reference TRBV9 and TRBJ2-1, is DSGVTQTPKHLITATGQRVTLRCSPRSGDLSVYWYQQSLDQGLQFLIQYYNGEERAKGNILERFSAQQFPDLHSELNLSSLELGDSALYFCASSLAPSGNNEQFFGPGTRLTVL.

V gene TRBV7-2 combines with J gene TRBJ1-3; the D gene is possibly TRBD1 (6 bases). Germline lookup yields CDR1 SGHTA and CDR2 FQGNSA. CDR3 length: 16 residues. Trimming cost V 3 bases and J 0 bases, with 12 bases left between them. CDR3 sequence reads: CASSFPGDISGNTIYF. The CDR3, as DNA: TGTGCCAGCAGCTTTCCCGGGGACATCTCTGGAAACACCATATATTTT.

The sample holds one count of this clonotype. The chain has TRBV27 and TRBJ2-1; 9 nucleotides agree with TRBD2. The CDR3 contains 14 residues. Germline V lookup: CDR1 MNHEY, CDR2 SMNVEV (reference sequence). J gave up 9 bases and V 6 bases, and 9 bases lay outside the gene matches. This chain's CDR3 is CASSRRGGGFEQFF. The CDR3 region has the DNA TGTGCCAGCAGCAGGCGGGGGGGGGGCTTTGAGCAGTTCTTC.

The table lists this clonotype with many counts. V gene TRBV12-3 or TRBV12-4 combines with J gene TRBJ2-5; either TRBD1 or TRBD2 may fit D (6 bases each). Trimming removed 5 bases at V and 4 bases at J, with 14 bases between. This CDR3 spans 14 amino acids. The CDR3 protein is CASSRGTLGETQYF. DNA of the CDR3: TGTGCCAGCAGTCGCGGGACACTCGGAGAGACCCAGTACTTC.

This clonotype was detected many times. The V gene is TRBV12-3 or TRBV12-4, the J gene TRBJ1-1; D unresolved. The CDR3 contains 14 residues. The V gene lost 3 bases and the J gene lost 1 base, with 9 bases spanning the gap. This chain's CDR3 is CASSLSGENTEAFF. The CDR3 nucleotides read TGTGCCAGCAGTTTGAGTGGGGAGAACACTGAAGCTTTCTTT.

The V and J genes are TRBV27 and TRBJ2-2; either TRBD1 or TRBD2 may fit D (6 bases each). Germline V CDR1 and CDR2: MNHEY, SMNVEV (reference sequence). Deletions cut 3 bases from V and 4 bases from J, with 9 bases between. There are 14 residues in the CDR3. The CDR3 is CASSFGGGTGELFF. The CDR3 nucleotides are TGTGCCAGCAGTTTTGGAGGGGGCACCGGGGAGCTGTTTTTT.

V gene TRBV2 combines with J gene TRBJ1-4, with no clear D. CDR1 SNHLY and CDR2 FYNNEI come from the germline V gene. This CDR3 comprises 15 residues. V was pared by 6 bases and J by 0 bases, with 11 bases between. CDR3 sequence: CASRGTSTTNEKLFF. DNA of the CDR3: TGTGCCAGCAGGGGAACCAGTACAACTAATGAAAAACTGTTTTTT.

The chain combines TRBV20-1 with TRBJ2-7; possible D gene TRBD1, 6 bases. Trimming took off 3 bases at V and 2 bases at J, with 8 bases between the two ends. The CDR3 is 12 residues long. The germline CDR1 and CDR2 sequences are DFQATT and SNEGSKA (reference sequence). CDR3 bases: TGCAGTGCTAGGGGGGCCACCTACGAGCAGTACTTC. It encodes CSARGATYEQYF.

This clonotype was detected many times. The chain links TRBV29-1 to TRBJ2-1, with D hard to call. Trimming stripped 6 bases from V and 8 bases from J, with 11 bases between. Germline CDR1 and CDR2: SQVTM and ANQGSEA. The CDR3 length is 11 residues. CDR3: CSVPPWDEQFF. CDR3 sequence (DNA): TGCAGCGTGCCGCCTTGGGATGAGCAGTTCTTC.

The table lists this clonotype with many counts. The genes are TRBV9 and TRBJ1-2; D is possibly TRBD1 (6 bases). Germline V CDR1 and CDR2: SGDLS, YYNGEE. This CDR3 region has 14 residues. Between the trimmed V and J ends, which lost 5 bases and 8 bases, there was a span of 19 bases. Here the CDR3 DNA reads TGTGCCAGCAGTTCGGAACCCAGGGGTCGGGGCTACACCTTC. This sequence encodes CASSSEPRGRGYTF.

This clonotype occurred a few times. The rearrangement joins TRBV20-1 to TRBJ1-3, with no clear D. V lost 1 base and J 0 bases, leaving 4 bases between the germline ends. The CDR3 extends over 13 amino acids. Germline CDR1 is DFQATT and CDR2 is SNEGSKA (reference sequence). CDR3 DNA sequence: TGCAGTGCTAGAGTTTTCTCTGGAAACACCATATATTTT. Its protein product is CSARVFSGNTIYF.

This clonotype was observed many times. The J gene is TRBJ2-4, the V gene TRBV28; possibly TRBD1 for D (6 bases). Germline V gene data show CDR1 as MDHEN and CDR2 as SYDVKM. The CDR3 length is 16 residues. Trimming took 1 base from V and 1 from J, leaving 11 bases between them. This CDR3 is CASSLLGAAAKNIQYF. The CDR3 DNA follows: TGTGCCAGCAGTTTATTGGGGGCTGCGGCCAAAAACATTCAGTACTTC.

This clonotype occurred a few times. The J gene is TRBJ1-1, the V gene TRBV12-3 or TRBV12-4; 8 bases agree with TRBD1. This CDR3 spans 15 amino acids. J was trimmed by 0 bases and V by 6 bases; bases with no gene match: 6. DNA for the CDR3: TGTGCCAGCAGGGACAGGGAATCCCTGAACACTGAAGCTTTCTTT. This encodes CASRDRESLNTEAFF.

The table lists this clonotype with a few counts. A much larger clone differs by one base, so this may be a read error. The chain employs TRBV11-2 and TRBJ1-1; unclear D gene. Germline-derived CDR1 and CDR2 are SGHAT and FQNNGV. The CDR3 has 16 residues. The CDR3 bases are TGTGCCAGCAGCTTAATTATGAAGGGCATGAACACTGAATCTTTCTTT. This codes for CASSLIMKGMNTESFF.

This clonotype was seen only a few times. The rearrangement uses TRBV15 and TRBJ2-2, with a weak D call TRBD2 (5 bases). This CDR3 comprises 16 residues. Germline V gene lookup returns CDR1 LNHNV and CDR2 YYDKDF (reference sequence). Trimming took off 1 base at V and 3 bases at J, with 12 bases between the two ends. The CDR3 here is CATSRAAGQYTGELFF. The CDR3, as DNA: TGTGCCACCAGCAGAGCCGCGGGCCAGTACACCGGGGAGCTGTTTTTT.

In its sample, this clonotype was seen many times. CDR3 sequence reads: CASSFSRAGSYNEQFF. The CDR3, as DNA: TGTGCCAGCAGCTTCTCCCGAGCGGGCTCCTACAATGAGCAGTTCTTC. The chain carries TRBV11-3 and TRBJ2-1; a weak D match, TRBD2 (6 bases). The CDR3 is made up of 16 amino acids. Per the germline V gene, CDR1 is SGHNT and CDR2 is YENEEA. Trimming removed 3 bases from V and 0 bases from J, with 12 bases in between.

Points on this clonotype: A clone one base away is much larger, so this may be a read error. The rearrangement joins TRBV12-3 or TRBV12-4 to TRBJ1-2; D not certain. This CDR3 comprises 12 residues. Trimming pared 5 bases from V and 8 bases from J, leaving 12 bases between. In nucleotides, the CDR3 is TGTGCCAGCAGTGCGCCCGGCGAGGGCTACACCTTC. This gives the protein CASSAPGEGYTF.

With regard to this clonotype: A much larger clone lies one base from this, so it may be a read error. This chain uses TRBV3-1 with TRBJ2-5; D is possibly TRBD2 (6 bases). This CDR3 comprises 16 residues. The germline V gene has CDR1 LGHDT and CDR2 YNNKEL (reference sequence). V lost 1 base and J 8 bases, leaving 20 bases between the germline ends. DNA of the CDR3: TGTGCCAGCAGCCAAGCCTACACCGGGACTCTCCTAACCCAGTACTTC. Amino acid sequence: CASSQAYTGTLLTQYF.

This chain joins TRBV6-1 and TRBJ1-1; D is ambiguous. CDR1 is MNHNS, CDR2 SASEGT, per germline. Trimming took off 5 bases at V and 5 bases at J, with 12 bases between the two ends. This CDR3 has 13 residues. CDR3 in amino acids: CASSPWEGTEAFF. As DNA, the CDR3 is TGTGCCAGCAGTCCCTGGGAGGGTACTGAAGCTTTCTTT.